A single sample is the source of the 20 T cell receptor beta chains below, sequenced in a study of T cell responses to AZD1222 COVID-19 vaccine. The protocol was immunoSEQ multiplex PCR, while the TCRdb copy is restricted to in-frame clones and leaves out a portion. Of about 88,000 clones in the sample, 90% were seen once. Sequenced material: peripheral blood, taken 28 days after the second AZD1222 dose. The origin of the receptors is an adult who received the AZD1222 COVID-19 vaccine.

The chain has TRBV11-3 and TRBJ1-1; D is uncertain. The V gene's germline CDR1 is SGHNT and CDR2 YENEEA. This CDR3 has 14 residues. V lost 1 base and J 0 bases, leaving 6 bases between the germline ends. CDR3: CASSLGGMNTEAFF. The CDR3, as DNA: TGTGCCAGCAGCTTAGGAGGCATGAACACTGAAGCTTTCTTT. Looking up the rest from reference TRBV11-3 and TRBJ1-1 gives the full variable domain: EAGVVQSPRYKIIEKKQPVAFWCNPISGHNTLYWYLQNLGQGPELLIRYENEEAVDDSQLPKDRFSAERLKGVDSTLKIQPAELGDSAVYLCASSLGGMNTEAFFGQGTRLTVV.

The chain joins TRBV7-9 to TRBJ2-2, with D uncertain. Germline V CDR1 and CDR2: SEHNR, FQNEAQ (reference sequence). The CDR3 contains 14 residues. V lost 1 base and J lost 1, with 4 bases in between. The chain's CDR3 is CASSLGVNTGELFF. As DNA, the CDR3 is TGTGCCAGCAGCTTAGGAGTGAACACCGGGGAGCTGTTTTTT.

CDR3 in DNA: TGTGCCTGGACCAGGAGCTCCTATAATTCACCCCTCCACTTT. It translates to CAWTRSSYNSPLHF. The J gene is TRBJ1-6, the V gene TRBV30; D not resolved. With 4 bases removed from V and 0 bases from J, the gap between germline ends came to 7 bases. Germline V gives CDR1 GTSNPN, CDR2 SVGIG (reference sequence). This CDR3 has 14 residues.

CDR3 nucleotide sequence: TGCGCCAGCAAAAGTCGGGATGCCACTGAAGCTTTCTTT. Translating it yields CASKSRDATEAFF. The rearrangement uses TRBV10-1 and TRBJ1-1; no clear D. From germline, CDR1 is WNHNN and CDR2 SYGVQD (reference sequence). The CDR3 runs 13 residues. Between the trimmed V and J ends, which lost 7 bases and 4 bases, there was a span of 13 bases.

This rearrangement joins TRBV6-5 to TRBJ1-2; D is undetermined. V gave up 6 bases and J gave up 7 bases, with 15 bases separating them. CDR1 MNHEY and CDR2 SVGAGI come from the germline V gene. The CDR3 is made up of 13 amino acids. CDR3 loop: CASRPMGISGYTF. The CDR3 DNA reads TGTGCCAGCAGGCCCATGGGGATCTCTGGCTACACCTTC.

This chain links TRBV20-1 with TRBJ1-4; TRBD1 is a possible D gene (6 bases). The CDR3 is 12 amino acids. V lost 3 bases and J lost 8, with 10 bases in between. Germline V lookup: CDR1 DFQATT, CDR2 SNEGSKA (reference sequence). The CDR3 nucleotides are TGCAGTGCTAGTGAGCAGGGGGAAAAACTGTTTTTT. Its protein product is CSASEQGEKLFF.

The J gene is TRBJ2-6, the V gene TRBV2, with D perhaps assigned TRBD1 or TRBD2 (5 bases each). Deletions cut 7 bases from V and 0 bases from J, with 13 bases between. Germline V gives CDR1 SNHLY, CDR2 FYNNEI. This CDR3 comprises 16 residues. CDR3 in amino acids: CASIRPGSSGANVLTF. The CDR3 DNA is TGTGCCAGCATTCGCCCAGGGAGCTCTGGGGCCAACGTCCTGACTTTC.

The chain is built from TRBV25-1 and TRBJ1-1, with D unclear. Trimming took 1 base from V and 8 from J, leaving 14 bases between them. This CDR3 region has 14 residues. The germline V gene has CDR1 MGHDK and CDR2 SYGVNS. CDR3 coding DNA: TGTGCCAGCAGTGAATCGGGTGACGGGGAAGAAGCTTTCTTT. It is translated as CASSESGDGEEAFF.

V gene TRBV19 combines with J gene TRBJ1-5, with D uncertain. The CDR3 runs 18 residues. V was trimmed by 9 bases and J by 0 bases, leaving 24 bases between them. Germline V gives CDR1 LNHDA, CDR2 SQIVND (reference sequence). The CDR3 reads CASPTGEGGSYSNQPQHF. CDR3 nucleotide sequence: TGTGCCAGCCCTACTGGGGAAGGAGGCAGTTATAGCAATCAGCCCCAGCATTTT. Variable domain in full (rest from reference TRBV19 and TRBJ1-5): DGGITQSPKYLFRKEGQNVTLSCEQNLNHDAMYWYRQDPGQGLRLIYYSQIVNDFQKGDIAEGYSVSREKKESFPLTVTSAQKNPTAFYLCASPTGEGGSYSNQPQHFGDGTRLSIL.

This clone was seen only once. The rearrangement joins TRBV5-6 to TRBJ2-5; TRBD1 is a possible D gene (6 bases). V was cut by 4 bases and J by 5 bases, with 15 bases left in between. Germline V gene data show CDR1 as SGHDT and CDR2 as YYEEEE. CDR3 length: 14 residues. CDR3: CASSLNTGSETQYF. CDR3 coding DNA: TGTGCCAGCAGCCTAAACACAGGGTCCGAGACCCAGTACTTC.

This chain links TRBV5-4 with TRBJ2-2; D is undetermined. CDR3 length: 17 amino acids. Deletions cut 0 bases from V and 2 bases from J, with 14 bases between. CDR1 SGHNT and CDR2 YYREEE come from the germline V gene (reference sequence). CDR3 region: CASSLGSGGINTGELFF. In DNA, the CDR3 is TGTGCCAGCAGCTTGGGGTCGGGTGGGATCAACACCGGGGAGCTGTTTTTT.

CDR3 nucleotides: TGTGCCAGCAGCGTCCCCCAGGGGATCGAGCAGTACTTC. This gives the protein CASSVPQGIEQYF. The chain links TRBV9 to TRBJ2-7, with D possibly matching TRBD1 (6 bases). The CDR3 is 13 amino acids. Germline-derived CDR1 and CDR2 are SGDLS and YYNGEE. V was clipped by 2 bases and J by 6 bases, with 12 bases between them. Full variable domain (remainder filled in from reference TRBV9 and TRBJ2-7): DSGVTQTPKHLITATGQRVTLRCSPRSGDLSVYWYQQSLDQGLQFLIQYYNGEERAKGNILERFSAQQFPDLHSELNLSSLELGDSALYFCASSVPQGIEQYFGPGTRLTVT.

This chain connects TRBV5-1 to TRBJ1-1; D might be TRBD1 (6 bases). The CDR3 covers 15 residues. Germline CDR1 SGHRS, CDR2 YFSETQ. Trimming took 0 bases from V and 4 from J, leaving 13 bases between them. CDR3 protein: CASSLATGIFTEAFF. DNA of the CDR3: TGCGCCAGCAGCTTGGCCACAGGGATTTTCACTGAAGCTTTCTTT.

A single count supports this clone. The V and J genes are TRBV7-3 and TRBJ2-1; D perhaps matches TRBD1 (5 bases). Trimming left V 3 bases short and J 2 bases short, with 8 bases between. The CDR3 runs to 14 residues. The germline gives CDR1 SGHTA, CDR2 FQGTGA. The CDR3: CASSLGQAYNEQFF. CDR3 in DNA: TGTGCCAGCAGCTTGGGGCAGGCCTACAATGAGCAGTTCTTC.

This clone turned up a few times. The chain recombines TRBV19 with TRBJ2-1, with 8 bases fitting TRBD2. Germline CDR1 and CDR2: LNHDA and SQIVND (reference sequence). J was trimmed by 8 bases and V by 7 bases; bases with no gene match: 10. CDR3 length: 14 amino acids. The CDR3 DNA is TGTGCCAGTACCCAACTAGCGGCGAGTCATGAGCAGTTCTTC. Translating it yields CASTQLAASHEQFF. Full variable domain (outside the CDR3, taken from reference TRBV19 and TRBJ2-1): DGGITQSPKYLFRKEGQNVTLSCEQNLNHDAMYWYRQDPGQGLRLIYYSQIVNDFQKGDIAEGYSVSREKKESFPLTVTSAQKNPTAFYLCASTQLAASHEQFFGPGTRLTVL.

CDR3: CASSWGLNNSPLHF. For the CDR3, the DNA is TGCGCCAGCAGCTGGGGGCTAAATAATTCACCCCTCCACTTT. V and J are TRBV5-1 and TRBJ1-6; TRBD1 is a possible D gene (6 bases). Germline loops: CDR1 SGHRS, CDR2 YFSETQ. V lost 3 bases and J lost 5, with 9 bases in between. CDR3 length: 14 amino acids. Full variable domain (remainder filled in from reference TRBV5-1 and TRBJ1-6): KAGVTQTPRYLIKTRGQQVTLSCSPISGHRSVSWYQQTPGQGLQFLFEYFSETQRNKGNFPGRFSGRQFSNSRSEMNVSTLELGDSALYLCASSWGLNNSPLHFGNGTRLTVT.

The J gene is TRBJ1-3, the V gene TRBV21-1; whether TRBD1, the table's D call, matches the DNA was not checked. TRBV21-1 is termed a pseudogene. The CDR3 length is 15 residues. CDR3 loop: CASSIHDRSGNTIYF. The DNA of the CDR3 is TGTGCCAGCAGCATCCATGACAGGTCTGGAAACACCATATATTTT.

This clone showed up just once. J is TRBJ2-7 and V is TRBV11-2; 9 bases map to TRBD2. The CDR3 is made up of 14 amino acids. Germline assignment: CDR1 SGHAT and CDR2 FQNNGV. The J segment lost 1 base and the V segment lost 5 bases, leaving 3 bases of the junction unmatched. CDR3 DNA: TGTGCCAGCAGCCAGGGACTAGCTTCCTACGAGCAGTACTTC. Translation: CASSQGLASYEQYF.

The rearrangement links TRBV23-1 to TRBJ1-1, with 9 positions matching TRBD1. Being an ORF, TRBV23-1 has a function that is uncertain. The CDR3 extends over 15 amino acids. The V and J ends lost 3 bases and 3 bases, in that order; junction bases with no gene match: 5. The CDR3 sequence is CASSHPWTGDTEAFF. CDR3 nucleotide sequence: TGCGCCAGCAGTCACCCATGGACAGGGGACACTGAAGCTTTCTTT.

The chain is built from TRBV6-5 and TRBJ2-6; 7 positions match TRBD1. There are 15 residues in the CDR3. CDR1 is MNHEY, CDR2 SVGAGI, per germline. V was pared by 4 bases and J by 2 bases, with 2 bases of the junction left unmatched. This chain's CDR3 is CASSSTGAGANVLTF. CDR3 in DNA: TGTGCCAGCAGTTCCACAGGGGCTGGGGCCAACGTCCTGACTTTC.